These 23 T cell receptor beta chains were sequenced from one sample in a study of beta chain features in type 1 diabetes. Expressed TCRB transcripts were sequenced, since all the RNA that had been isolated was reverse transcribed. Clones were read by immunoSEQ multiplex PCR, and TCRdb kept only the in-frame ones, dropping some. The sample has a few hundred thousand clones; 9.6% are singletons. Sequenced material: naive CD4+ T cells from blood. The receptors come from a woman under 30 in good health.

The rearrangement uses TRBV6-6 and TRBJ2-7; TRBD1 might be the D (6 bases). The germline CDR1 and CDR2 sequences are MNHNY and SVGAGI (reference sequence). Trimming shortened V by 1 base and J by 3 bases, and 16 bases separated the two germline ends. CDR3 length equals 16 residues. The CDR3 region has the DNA TGTGCCAGCAGTTACTACACCGGGACACATTTCTACGAGCAGTACTTC. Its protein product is CASSYYTGTHFYEQYF.

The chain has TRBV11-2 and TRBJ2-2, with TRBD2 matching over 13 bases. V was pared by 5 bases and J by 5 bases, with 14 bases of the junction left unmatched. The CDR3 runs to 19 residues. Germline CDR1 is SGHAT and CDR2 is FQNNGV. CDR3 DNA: TGTGCCAGCAGCGGAAGGCTACTAGCGGGAGGGCGGCGGACCGGGGAGCTGTTTTTT. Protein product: CASSGRLLAGGRRTGELFF.

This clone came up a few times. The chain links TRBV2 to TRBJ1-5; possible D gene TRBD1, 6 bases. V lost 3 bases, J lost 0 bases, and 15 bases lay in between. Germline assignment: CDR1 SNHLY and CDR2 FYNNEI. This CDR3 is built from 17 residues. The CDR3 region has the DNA TGTGCCAGCAGTGACCCGACAGGAGTCTATAGCAATCAGCCCCAGCATTTT. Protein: CASSDPTGVYSNQPQHF.

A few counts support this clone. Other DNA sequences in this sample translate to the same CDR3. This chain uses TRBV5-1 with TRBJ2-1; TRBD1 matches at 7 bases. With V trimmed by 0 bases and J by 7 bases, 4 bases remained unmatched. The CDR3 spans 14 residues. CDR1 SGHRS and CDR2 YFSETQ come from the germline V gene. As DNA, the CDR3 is TGCGCCAGCAGCTTGGGACAGGGTGGGAATGAGCAGTTCTTC. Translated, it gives CASSLGQGGNEQFF.

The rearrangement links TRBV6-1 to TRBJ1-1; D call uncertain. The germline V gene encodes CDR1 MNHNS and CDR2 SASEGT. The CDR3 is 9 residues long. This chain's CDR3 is CAVWPFLFF. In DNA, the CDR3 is TGTGCTGTGTGGCCTTTTCTCTTCTTT.

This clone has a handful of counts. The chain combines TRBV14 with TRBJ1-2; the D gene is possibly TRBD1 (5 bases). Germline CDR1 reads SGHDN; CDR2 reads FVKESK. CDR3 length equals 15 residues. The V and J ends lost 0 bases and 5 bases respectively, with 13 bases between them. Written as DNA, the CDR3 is TGTGCCAGCAGCCAAGATCCGGGCAGGGCATATGGCTACACCTTC. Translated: CASSQDPGRAYGYTF.

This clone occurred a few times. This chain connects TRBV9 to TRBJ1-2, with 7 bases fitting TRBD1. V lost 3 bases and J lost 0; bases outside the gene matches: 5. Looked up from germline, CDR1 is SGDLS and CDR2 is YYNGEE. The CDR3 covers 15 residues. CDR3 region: CASSATGPANYGYTF. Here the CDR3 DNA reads TGTGCCAGCAGCGCGACAGGGCCAGCTAACTATGGCTACACCTTC. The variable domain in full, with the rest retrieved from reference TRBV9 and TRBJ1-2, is DSGVTQTPKHLITATGQRVTLRCSPRSGDLSVYWYQQSLDQGLQFLIQYYNGEERAKGNILERFSAQQFPDLHSELNLSSLELGDSALYFCASSATGPANYGYTFGSGTRLTVV.

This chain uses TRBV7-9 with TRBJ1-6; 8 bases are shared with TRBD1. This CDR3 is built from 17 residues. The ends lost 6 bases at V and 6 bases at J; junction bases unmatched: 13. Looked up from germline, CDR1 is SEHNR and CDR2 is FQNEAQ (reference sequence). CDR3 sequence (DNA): TGTGCCAGCAGTCAGTGGACAGGGAGCCTTCTTAATTCACCCCTCCACTTT. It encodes CASSQWTGSLLNSPLHF.

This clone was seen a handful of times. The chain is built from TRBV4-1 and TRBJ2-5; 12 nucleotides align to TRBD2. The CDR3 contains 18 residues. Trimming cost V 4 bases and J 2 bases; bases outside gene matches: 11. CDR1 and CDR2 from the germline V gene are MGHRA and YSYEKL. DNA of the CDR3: TGCGCCAGCAGCCCCCTCCGAACTAGCGGGGGGAAACAAGAGACCCAGTACTTC. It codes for CASSPLRTSGGKQETQYF.

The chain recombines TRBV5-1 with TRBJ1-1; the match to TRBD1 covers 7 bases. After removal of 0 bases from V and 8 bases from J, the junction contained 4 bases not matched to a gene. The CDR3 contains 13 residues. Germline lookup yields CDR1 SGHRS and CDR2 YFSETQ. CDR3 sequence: CASSLEGTAEAFF. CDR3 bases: TGCGCCAGCAGCTTGGAGGGGACAGCAGAAGCTTTCTTT.

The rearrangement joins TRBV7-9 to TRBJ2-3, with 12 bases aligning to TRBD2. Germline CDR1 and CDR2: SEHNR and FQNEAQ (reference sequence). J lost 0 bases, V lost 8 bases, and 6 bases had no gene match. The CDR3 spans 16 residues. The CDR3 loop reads CASGEGTSGSTDTQYF. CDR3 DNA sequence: TGTGCCAGCGGAGAAGGGACTAGCGGGAGCACAGATACGCAGTATTTT.

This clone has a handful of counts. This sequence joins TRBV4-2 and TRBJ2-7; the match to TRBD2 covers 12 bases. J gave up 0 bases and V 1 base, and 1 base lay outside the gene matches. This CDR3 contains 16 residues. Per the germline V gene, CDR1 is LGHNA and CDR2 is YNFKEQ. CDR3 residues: CASSQVTSGSSYEQYF. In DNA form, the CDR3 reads TGTGCCAGCAGCCAAGTGACTAGCGGGAGCTCCTACGAGCAGTACTTC.

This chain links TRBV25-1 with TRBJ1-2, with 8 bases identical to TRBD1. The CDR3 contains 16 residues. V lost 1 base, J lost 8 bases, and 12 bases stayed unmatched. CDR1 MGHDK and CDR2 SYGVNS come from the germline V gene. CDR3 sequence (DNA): TGTGCCAGCAGTGAATTCCCCGGACAGGGTTTGAGAGGCTACACCTTC. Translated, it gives CASSEFPGQGLRGYTF.

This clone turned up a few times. The CDR3 DNA sequence: TGTGCCAGCTCACCAGAGACTAGCGGGACACAAGAGACCCAGTACTTC. Protein product: CASSPETSGTQETQYF. V usage is TRBV18 and J usage is TRBJ2-5, with 11 bases that match TRBD2. The ends lost 2 bases at V and 2 bases at J; junction bases unmatched: 4. The germline gives CDR1 KGHSH, CDR2 LQKENI. The CDR3 is made up of 16 amino acids.

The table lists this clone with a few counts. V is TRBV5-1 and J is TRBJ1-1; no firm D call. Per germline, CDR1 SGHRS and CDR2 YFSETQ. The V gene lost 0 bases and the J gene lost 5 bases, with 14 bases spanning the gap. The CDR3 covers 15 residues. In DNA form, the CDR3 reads TGCGCCAGCAGCTTGGATCCGGGGATGGAAACTGAAGCTTTCTTT. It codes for CASSLDPGMETEAFF.

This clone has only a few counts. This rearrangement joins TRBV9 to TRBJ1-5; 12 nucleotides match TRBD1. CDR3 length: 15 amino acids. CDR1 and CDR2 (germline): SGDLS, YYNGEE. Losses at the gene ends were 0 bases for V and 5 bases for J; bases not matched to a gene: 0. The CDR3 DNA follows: TGTGCCAGCAGCGTAGGGGACAGGGGGCATCAGCCCCAGCATTTT. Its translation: CASSVGDRGHQPQHF. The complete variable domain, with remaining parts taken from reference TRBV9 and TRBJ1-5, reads DSGVTQTPKHLITATGQRVTLRCSPRSGDLSVYWYQQSLDQGLQFLIQYYNGEERAKGNILERFSAQQFPDLHSELNLSSLELGDSALYFCASSVGDRGHQPQHFGDGTRLSIL.

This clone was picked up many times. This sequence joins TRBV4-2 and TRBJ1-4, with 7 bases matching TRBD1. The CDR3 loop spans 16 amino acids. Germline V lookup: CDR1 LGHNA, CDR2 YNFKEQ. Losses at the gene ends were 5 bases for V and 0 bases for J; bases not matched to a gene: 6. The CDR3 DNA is TGTGCCAGCAGCTCCGCGGACAGGCCAACTAATGAAAAACTGTTTTTT. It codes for CASSSADRPTNEKLFF.

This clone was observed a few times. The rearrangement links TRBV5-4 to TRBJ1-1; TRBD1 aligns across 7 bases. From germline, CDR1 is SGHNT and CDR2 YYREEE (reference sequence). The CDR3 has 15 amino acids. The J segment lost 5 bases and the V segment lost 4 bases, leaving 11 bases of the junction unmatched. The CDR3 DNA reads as TGTGCCAGCAGCCCGCGACAGGGAGAGGGGACTGAAGCTTTCTTT. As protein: CASSPRQGEGTEAFF.

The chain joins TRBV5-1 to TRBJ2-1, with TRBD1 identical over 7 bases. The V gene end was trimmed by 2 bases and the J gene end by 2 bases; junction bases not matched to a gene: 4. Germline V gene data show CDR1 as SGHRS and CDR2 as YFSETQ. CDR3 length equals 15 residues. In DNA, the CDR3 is TGCGCCAGCAGCTTACAGGGGTACCCCTACAATGAGCAGTTCTTC. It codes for CASSLQGYPYNEQFF.

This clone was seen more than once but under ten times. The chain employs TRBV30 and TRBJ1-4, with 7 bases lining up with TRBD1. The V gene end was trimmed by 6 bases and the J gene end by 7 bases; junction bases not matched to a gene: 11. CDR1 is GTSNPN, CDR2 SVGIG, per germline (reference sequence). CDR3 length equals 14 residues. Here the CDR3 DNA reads TGTGCCTGCCCAATTCGGGACAGTTCTGAAAAACTGTTTTTT. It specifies CACPIRDSSEKLFF.

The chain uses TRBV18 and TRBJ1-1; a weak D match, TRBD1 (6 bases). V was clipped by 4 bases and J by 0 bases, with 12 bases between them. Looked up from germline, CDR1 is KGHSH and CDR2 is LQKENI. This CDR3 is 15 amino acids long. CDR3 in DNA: TGTGCCAGCTCACGTCTAGGACAGTTGAACACTGAAGCTTTCTTT. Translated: CASSRLGQLNTEAFF. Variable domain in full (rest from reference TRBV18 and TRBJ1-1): NAGVMQNPRHLVRRRGQEARLRCSPMKGHSHVYWYRQLPEEGLKFMVYLQKENIIDESGMPKERFSAEFPKEGPSILRIQQVVRGDSAAYFCASSRLGQLNTEAFFGQGTRLTVV.

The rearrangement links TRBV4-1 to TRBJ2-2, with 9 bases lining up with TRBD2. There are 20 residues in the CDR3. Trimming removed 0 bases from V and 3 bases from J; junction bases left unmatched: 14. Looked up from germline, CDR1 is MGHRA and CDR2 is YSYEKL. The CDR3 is CASSQDRLGNSGRHTGELFF. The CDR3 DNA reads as TGCGCCAGCAGCCAAGACAGGTTGGGGAACAGCGGGAGGCACACCGGGGAGCTGTTTTTT.

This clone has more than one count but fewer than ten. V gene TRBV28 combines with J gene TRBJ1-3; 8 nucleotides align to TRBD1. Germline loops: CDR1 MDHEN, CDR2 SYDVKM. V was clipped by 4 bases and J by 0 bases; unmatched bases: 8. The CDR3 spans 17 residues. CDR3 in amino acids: CASSYPDRDPSGNTIYF. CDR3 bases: TGTGCCAGCAGTTATCCGGACAGGGACCCCTCTGGAAACACCATATATTTT.